One sample yielded the 2 T cell receptor beta chains listed below, sequenced in a study of early T cells in non-severe SARS-CoV-2 infection. From the 5' RACE reads, TCRdb called clonotypes with MiXCR, one entry per CDR3 protein. The top ten clones hold 6.4% of a sample with 65,000 to 70,000 distinct CDR3 sequences, about 11% of them seen once. Sequencing input: whole blood. The origin of the receptors is an adult who was a healthcare worker with PCR-confirmed SARS-CoV-2 infection or an uninfected control (not recorded which).

The chain employs TRBV5-6 and TRBJ1-3; the D is unclear. CDR3 size: 14 residues. Trimming stripped 0 bases from V and 0 bases from J, with 4 bases between. Per the germline V gene, CDR1 is SGHDT and CDR2 is YYEEEE. The CDR3 loop reads CASSLGGSGNTIYF. CDR3 DNA: TGTGCCAGCAGCTTGGGAGGCTCTGGAAACACCATATATTTT.

This clonotype was seen once. This sequence joins TRBV20-1 and TRBJ2-1, with D perhaps TRBD2 (5 bases). Per germline, CDR1 DFQATT and CDR2 SNEGSKA (reference sequence). The CDR3 consists of 12 residues. V dropped 3 bases and J dropped 4 bases, with 7 bases sitting between them. This chain's CDR3 is CSARGEYNEQFF. DNA for the CDR3: TGCAGTGCTAGGGGAGAATACAATGAGCAGTTCTTC.